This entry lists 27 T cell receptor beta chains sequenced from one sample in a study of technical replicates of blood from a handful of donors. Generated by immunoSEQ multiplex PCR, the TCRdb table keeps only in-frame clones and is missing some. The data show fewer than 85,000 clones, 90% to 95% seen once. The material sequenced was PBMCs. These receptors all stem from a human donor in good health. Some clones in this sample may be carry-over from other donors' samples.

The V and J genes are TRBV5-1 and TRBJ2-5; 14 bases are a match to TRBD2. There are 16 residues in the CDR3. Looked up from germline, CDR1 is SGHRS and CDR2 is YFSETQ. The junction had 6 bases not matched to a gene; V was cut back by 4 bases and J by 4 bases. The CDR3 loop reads CASSVAGTSGRETQYF. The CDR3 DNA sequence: TGCGCCAGCAGCGTTGCCGGGACTAGCGGGAGAGAGACCCAGTACTTC. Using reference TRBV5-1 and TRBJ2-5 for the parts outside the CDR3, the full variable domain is KAGVTQTPRYLIKTRGQQVTLSCSPISGHRSVSWYQQTPGQGLQFLFEYFSETQRNKGNFPGRFSGRQFSNSRSEMNVSTLELGDSALYLCASSVAGTSGRETQYFGPGTRLLVL.

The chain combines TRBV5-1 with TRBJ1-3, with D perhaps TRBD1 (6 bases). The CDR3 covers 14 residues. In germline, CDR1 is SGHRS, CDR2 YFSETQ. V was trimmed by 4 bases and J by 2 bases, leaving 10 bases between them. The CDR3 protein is CASSQQGTGNTIYF. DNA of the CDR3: TGCGCCAGCAGCCAACAGGGAACTGGAAACACCATATATTTT.

The CDR3 spells CASSQGQGKRNTEAFF. In nucleotides, the CDR3 is TGCGCCAGCAGTCAAGGACAGGGGAAGAGAAACACTGAAGCTTTCTTT. The chain employs TRBV5-1 and TRBJ1-1, with 9 bases matching TRBD1. The CDR3 contains 16 residues. CDR1 is SGHRS, CDR2 YFSETQ, per germline. V lost 5 bases and J lost 2; bases outside the gene matches: 10. Based on the CDR3 plus reference TRBV5-1 and TRBJ1-1, the full variable domain is KAGVTQTPRYLIKTRGQQVTLSCSPISGHRSVSWYQQTPGQGLQFLFEYFSETQRNKGNFPGRFSGRQFSNSRSEMNVSTLELGDSALYLCASSQGQGKRNTEAFFGQGTRLTVV.

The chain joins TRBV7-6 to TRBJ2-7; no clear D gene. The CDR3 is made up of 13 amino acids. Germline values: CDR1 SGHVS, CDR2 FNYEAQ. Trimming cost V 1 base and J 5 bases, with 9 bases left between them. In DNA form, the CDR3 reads TGTGCCAGCAGCTTAGTTCTAGGTGACGAGCAGTACTTC. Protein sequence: CASSLVLGDEQYF.

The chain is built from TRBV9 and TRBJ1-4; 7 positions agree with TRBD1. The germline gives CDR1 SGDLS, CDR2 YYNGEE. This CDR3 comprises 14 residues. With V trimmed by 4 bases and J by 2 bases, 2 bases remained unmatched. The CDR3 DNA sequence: TGTGCCAGCAGCAGGGGACAGACTAATGAAAAACTGTTTTTT. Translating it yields CASSRGQTNEKLFF.

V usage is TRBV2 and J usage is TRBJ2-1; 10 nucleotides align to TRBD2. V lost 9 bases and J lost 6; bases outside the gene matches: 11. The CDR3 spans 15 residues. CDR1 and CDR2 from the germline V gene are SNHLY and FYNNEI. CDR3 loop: CASKWSGGALNEQFF. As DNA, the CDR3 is TGTGCCAGTAAATGGAGCGGGGGGGCTCTCAATGAGCAGTTCTTC.

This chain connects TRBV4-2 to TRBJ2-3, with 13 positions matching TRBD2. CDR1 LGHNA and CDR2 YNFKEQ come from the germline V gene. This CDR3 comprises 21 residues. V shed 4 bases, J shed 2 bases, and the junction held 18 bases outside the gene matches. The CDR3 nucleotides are TGTGCCAGCAGCCGACTTGGCCTTGGCCGACTAGCGGGGGGCCCCACAGATACGCAGTATTTT. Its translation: CASSRLGLGRLAGGPTDTQYF.

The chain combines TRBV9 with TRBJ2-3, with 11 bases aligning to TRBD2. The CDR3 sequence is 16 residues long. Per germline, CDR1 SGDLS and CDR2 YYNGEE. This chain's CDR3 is CAGVVAGGPIEDTQYF. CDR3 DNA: TGTGCGGGCGTGGTAGCGGGAGGGCCGATTGAAGATACGCAGTATTTT.

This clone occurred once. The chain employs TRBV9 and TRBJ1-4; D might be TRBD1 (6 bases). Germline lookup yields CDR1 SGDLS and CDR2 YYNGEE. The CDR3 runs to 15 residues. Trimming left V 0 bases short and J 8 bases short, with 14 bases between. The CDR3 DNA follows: TGTGCCAGCAGCGTAGGGGGACAAATGGGAGAAAAACTGTTTTTT. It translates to CASSVGGQMGEKLFF.

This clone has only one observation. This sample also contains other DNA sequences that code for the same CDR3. DNA of the CDR3: TGTGCCAGCAGTTCGCGGGGTTTAGAAGCTTTCTTT. Translating gives CASSSRGLEAFF. The chain links TRBV27 to TRBJ1-1; D is unresolved. Trimming took 4 bases from V and 8 from J, leaving 11 bases between them. The CDR3 sequence is 12 residues long. Per the germline V gene, CDR1 is MNHEY and CDR2 is SMNVEV (reference sequence).

The CDR3 region is CSVAGSGDNEQFF. The CDR3 DNA sequence: TGCAGCGTTGCCGGGAGCGGCGACAATGAGCAGTTCTTC. The chain is built from TRBV29-1 and TRBJ2-1; D is perhaps TRBD2 (6 bases). The germline gives CDR1 SQVTM, CDR2 ANQGSEA. The CDR3 sequence is 13 residues long. Trimming removed 4 bases at V and 5 bases at J, with 12 bases between.

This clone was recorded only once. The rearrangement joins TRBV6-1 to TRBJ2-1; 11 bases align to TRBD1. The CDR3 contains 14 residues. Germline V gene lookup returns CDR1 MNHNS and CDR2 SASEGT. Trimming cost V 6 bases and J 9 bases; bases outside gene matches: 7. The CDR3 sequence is CASRSGQGAGEQFF. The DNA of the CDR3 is TGTGCCAGCAGATCCGGACAGGGGGCGGGTGAGCAGTTCTTC.

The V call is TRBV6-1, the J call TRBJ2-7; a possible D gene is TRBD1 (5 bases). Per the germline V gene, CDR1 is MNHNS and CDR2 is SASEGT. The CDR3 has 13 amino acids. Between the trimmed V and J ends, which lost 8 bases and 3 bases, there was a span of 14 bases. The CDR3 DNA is TGTGCCAGCCTTGGACAAGTAAACTACGAGCAGTACTTC. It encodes CASLGQVNYEQYF.

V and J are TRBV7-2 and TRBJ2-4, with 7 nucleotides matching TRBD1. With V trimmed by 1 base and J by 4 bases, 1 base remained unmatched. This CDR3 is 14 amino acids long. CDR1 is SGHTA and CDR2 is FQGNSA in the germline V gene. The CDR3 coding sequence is TGTGCCAGCAGCTTAGTACAGGGGAAAAACATTCAGTACTTC. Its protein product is CASSLVQGKNIQYF.

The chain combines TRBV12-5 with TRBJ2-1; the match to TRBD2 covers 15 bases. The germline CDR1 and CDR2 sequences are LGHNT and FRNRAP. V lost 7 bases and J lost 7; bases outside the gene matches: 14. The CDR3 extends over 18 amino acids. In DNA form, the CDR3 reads TGTGCTAGTGCCCTCTTTATAGGACTAGCGGGAGGGCCGAATGAGCAGTTCTTC. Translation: CASALFIGLAGGPNEQFF.

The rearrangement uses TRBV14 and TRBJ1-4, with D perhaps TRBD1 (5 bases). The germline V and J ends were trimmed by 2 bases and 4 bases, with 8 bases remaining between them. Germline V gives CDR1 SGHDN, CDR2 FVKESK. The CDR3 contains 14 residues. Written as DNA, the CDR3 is TGTGCCAGCAGCCAAAGGGGTTATAATGAAAAACTGTTTTTT. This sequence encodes CASSQRGYNEKLFF. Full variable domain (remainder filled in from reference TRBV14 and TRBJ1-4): EAGVTQFPSHSVIEKGQTVTLRCDPISGHDNLYWYRRVMGKEIKFLLHFVKESKQDESGMPNNRFLAERTGGTYSTLKVQPAELEDSGVYFCASSQRGYNEKLFFGSGTQLSVL.

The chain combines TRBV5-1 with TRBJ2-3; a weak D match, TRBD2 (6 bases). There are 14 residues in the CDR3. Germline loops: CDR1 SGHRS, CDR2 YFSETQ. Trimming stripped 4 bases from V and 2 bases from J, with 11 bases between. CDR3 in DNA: TGCGCCAGCAGCACGGGACTCATCACAGATACGCAGTATTTT. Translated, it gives CASSTGLITDTQYF.

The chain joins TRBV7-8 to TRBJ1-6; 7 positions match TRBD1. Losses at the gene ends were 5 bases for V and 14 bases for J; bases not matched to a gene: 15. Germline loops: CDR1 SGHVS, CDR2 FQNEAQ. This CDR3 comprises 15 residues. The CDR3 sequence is CASSNTGAQSLALHF. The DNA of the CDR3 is TGTGCCAGCAGCAACACAGGGGCCCAGAGTTTGGCCCTCCACTTT.

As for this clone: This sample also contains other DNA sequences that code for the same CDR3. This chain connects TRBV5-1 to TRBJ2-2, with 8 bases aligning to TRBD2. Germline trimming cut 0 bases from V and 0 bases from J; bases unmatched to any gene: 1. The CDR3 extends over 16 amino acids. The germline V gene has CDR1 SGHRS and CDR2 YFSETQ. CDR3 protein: CASSLAAGANTGELFF. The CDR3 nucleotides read TGCGCCAGCAGCTTGGCAGCGGGGGCGAACACCGGGGAGCTGTTTTTT.

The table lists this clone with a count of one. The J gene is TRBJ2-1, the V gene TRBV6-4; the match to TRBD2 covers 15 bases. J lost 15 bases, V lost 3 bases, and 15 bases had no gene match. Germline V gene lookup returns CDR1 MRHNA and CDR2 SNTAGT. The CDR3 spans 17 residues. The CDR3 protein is CASSEYGLAGGSTNWFF. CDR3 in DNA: TGTGCCAGCAGTGAATACGGACTAGCGGGAGGGTCAACTAACTGGTTCTTC.

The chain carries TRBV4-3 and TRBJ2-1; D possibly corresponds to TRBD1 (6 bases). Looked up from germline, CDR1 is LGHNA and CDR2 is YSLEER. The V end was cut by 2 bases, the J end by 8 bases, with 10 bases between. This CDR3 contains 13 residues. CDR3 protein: CASSQRPGDEQFF. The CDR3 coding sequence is TGCGCCAGCAGCCAACGGCCAGGGGATGAGCAGTTCTTC.

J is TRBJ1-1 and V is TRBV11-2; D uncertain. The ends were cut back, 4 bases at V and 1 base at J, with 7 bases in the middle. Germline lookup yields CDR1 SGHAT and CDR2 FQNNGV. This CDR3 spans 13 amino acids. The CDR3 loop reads CASSSTQNTEAFF. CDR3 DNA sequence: TGTGCCAGCAGCTCGACACAGAACACTGAAGCTTTCTTT. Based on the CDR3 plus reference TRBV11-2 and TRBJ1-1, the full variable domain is EAGVAQSPRYKIIEKRQSVAFWCNPISGHATLYWYQQILGQGPKLLIQFQNNGVVDDSQLPKDRFSAERLKGVDSTLKIQPAKLEDSAVYLCASSSTQNTEAFFGQGTRLTVV.

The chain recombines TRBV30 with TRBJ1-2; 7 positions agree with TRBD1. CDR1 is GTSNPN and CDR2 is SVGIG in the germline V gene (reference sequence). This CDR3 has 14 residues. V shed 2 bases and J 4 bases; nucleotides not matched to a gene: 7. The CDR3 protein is CAWSLGGAGYGYTF. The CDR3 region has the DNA TGTGCCTGGAGTTTAGGGGGCGCCGGCTATGGCTACACCTTC.

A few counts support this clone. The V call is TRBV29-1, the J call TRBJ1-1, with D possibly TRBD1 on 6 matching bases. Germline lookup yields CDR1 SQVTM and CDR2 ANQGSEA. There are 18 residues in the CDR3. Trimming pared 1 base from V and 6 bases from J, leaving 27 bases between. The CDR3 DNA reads TGCAGCGTTGAAGGAGTAATGGTGGGGGCGGTCAGTCGGTCTGAAGCTTTCTTT. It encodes CSVEGVMVGAVSRSEAFF. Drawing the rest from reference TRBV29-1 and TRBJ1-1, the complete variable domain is SAVISQKPSRDICQRGTSLTIQCQVDSQVTMMFWYRQQPGQSLTLIATANQGSEATYESGFVIDKFPISRPNLTFSTLTVSNMSPEDSSIYLCSVEGVMVGAVSRSEAFFGQGTRLTVV.

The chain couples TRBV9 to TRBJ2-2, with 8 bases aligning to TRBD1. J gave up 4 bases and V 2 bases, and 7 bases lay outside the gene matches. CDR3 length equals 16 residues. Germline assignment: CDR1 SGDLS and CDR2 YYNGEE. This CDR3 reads CASSVPGQGGTGELFF. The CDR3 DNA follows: TGTGCCAGCAGCGTCCCTGGACAGGGCGGCACCGGGGAGCTGTTTTTT.

The CDR3 region is CASSARGAGKGTGELFF. CDR3 sequence (DNA): TGTGCCAGCAGCGCCCGAGGAGCGGGAAAAGGAACCGGGGAGCTGTTTTTT. The rearrangement links TRBV11-2 to TRBJ2-2; the match to TRBD2 covers 7 bases. The CDR3 spans 17 residues. Germline loops: CDR1 SGHAT, CDR2 FQNNGV. V gave up 5 bases and J gave up 5 bases; unmatched junction bases: 14.

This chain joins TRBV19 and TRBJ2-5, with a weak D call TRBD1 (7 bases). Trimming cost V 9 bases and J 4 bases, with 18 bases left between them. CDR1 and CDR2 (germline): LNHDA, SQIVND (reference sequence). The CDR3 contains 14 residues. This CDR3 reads CASRGSGFTETQYF. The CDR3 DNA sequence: TGTGCCAGCAGGGGGAGCGGGTTCACAGAGACCCAGTACTTC.